This T cell receptor (beta chain) is drawn from a study of control samples from healthy donors and cancer patients. V lost 0 bases and J lost 0; bases outside the gene matches: 10. Germline CDR1 LGHDT, CDR2 YNNKEL (reference sequence). The CDR3 contains 19 residues. Measured with immunoSEQ multiplex PCR; TCRdb has only the in-frame clones, and not every one. This sample has 100,000 to 150,000 clones, with 75% to 95% found just once. The chain combines TRBV3-1 (or the pseudogene TRBV3-2) with TRBJ2-7; 11 positions match TRBD2. This sequence was found in a man aged 18 to 30 in good health. The sequenced sample was blood. CDR3 bases: TGTGCCAGCAGCCAAGATATATCTGGGACTAGCGGAATCTCCTACGAGCAGTACTTC. This gives the protein CASSQDISGTSGISYEQYF.